This T cell receptor (beta chain) originates from a study of T cells in Graves' hyperthyroidism and ophthalmopathy. RNA transcripts gave rise to amplified TCR beta CDR3 regions. First-round RT-PCR of the TCR CDR3 relied on the HTBI primer set. TCRdb used MiXCR to reprocess the multiplex PCR reads, holding one entry per CDR3 protein. The sample records 50,000 to 75,000 distinct CDR3 sequences, around 48% being singletons. This clonotype has a handful of counts. Sequence at one end of the junction differs from germline and may be a read error. Germline lookup yields CDR1 SGHTA and CDR2 FQGTGA. This CDR3 contains 16 residues. Patients were excluded for uncontrolled infection, other autoimmune disease, pregnancy or lactation.

Sequencing was done on a sample of blood. The rearrangement links TRBV7-3 to TRBJ2-6; D could derive from TRBD1 or TRBD2 (6 bases each). This clonotype was sampled from a woman under 40 with Graves' ophthalmopathy. The CDR3 loop reads CASSARPGAGVNVLTF. CDR3 nucleotide sequence: TGTGCCAGCAGCGCGCGCCCGGGGGCTGGGGTCAACGTCCTGACTTTC.